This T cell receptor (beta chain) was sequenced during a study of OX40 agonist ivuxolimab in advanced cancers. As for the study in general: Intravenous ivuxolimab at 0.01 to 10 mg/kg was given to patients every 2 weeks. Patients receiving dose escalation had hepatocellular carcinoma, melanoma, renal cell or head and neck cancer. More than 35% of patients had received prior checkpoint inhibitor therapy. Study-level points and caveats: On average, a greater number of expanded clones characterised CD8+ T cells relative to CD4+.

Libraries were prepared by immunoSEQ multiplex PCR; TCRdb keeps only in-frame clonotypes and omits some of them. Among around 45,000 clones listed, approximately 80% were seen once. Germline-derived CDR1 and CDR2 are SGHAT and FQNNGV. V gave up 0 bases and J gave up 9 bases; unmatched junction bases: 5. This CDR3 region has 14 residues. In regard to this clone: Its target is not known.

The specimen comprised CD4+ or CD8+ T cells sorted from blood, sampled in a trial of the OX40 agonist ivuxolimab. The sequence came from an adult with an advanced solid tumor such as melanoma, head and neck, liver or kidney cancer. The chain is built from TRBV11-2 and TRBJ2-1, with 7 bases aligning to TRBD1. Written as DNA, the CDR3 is TGTGCCAGCAGCTTAGAATTCGGGACAGCTGAGCAGTTCTTC. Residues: CASSLEFGTAEQFF. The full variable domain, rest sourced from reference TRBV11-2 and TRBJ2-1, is EAGVAQSPRYKIIEKRQSVAFWCNPISGHATLYWYQQILGQGPKLLIQFQNNGVVDDSQLPKDRFSAERLKGVDSTLKIQPAKLEDSAVYLCASSLEFGTAEQFFGPGTRLTVL.